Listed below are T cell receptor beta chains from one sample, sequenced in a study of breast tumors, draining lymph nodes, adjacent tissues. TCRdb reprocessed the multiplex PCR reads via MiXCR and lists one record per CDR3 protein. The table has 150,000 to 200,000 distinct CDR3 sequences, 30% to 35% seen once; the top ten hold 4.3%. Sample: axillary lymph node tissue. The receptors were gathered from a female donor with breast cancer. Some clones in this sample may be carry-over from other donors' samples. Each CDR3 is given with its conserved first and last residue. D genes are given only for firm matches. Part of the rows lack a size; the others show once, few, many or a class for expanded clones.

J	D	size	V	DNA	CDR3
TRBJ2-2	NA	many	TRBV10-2	TGCGCCAGCAGTGAGCTGGCGGGGAGGACCGGGGAGCTGTTTTTT	CASSELAGRTGELFF
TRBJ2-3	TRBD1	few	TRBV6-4	TGTGCCAGCACCCGGGACAGGGCCACAGATACGCAGTATTTT	CASTRDRATDTQYF
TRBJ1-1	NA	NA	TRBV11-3	TGTGCCAGCAGCGTTACCAGGGGCACTGAAGCTTTCTTT	CASSVTRGTEAFF
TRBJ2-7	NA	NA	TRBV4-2	TGTGCCAGCAGCCAAGTTACAGGTTCCTACGGGCAGTACTTC	CASSQVTGSYGQYF
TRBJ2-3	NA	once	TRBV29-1	TGCAGCGTTGAAGTTGGAGGCACAGATACGCAGTATTTT	CSVEVGGTDTQYF
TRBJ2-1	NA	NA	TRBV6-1	TGTGCCAGCAAGCTTTCGGCGGGTACCGATGAGCAGTTCTTC	CASKLSAGTDEQFF
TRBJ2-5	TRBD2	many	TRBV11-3	TGTGCCAGCAGCCCGCGGACTAGCGGGGGCCAAGAGACCCAGTACTTC	CASSPRTSGGQETQYF
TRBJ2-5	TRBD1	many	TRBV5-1	TGCGCCAGCAGCTTGCTCCAGGGGGCTGGAGAGACCCAGTACTTC	CASSLLQGAGETQYF
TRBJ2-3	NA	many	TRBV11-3	TGTGCCAGCAGCTTAGTTATGAGTGATCGAACAGATACGCAGTATTTT	CASSLVMSDRTDTQYF
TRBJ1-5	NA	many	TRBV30	TGTGCCTGGAGTGAGACCGTTACGCCCCAGCATTTT	CAWSETVTPQHF
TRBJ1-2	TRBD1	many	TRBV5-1	TGCGCCAGCAGCGGGGTCGGGACAGGGGTCTATGGCTACACCTTC	CASSGVGTGVYGYTF
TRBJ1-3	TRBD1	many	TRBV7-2	TGTGCCAGCAGCTTAAGGGGACAGGGGGCGAGCACCATATATTTT	CASSLRGQGASTIYF
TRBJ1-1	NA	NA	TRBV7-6	TGTGCCAGCAGCTTGGGGGGCCGCACTGAAGCTTTCTTT	CASSLGGRTEAFF
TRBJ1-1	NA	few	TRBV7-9	TGTGCCAGCAGCCACGCGGTAAGCCAAGGCACTGAAGCTTTCTTT	CASSHAVSQGTEAFF
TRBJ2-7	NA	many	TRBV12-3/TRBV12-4	TGTGCCAGCAGTTTTTCAACCTACGAGCAGTACTTC	CASSFSTYEQYF
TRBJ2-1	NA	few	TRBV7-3	TGTGCCAGCAGCCCCCCCCCGGGAGATGCGCAGGATGAGCAGTTCTTC	CASSPPPGDAQDEQFF
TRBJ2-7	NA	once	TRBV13	TGTGCCAGCAGCGCTGTCGTGACAGAGGCCTACGGGCAGTACTTC	CASSAVVTEAYGQYF
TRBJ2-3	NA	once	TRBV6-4	TGTGCCAGCAGGCCTTGGGGGGACACAGATACGCAGTATTTT	CASRPWGDTDTQYF
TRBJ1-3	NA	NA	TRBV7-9	TGTGCCAGCAGGGGGGGGAGACTCTCTGGAAACACCATATATTTC	CASRGGRLSGNTIYF
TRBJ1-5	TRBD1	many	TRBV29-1	TGCAGCGTCGCAACGGGACAGGGTGGAGTAGGCAATCAGCCCCAGCATTTT	CSVATGQGGVGNQPQHF
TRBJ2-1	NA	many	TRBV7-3	TGTGCCAGCAGCGCCCTGGTGCTGAGTTACAATGAGCAGTTCTTC	CASSALVLSYNEQFF
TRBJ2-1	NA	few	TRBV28	TGTGCCAGCAGTGAATCCTTCTTGGACGGGAGAGCCATCAATGAGCAGTTCTTC	CASSESFLDGRAINEQFF
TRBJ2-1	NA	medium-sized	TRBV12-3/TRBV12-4	TGTGCCAGCAGCCCGACACCTATCTCCTACAATGAGCAGTTCTTC	CASSPTPISYNEQFF
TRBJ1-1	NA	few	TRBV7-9	TGTGCCAGCAGCTTAGCGGGAAGGGGAAACACTGAAGCTTTCTTT	CASSLAGRGNTEAFF
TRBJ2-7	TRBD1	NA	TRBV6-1	TGTGCCAGCCTTTTCGGGACAGGGCCCGGCGAGCAGTACTTC	CASLFGTGPGEQYF
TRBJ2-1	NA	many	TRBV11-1	TGTGCCAGCAGCTGGGACACCAATGAGCAGTTCTTC	CASSWDTNEQFF
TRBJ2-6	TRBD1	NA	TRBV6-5	TGTGCCAGCAGGGTAACAGGGGCTGGGGCCAACGTCCTGACTTTC	CASRVTGAGANVLTF
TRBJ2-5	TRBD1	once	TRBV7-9	TGTGCCAGCAGCTCCTCCGGGACAGGGGAGACCCAGTACTTC	CASSSSGTGETQYF
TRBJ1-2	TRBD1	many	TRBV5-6	TGTGCCAGCAGCAGGGACAGGGGCCACTATGGCTACACCTTC	CASSRDRGHYGYTF
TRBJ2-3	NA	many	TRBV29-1	TGCAGCGTCCTGGCTACGGGACTCAGCGGAGATACGCAGTATTTT	CSVLATGLSGDTQYF
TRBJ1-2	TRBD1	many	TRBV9	TGTGCCAGCAGCGGGTGGGAGGGGGCATTGTATGGCTACACCTTC	CASSGWEGALYGYTF
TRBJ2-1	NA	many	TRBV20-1	TGCAGTGCCCCAACAGGCGACTCCTACAATGAGCAGTTCTTC	CSAPTGDSYNEQFF
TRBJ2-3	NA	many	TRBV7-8	TGTGCCAGCAGCTTGTGGGCAAGGGATACGCAGTATTTT	CASSLWARDTQYF
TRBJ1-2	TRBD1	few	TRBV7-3	TGTGCCAGCAGCCTGACAGGGGGCGCATTCAGGGGCTACCCCTTC	CASSLTGGAFRGYPF
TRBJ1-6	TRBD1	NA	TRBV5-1	TGCGCCAGCAGCCCCCCGGGACAGGGTCTCAATTCACCCCTCCACTTT	CASSPPGQGLNSPLHF
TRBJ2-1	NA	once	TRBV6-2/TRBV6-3	TGTGCCAGCAGTGCTATCGGGCGCAGAGGTAGCTCCTACAATGAGCAGTTCTTC	CASSAIGRRGSSYNEQFF
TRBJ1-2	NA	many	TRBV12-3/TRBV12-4	TGTGCCAGCAGTTTGGGGGGTCCCGCATACGGCTACACCTTC	CASSLGGPAYGYTF
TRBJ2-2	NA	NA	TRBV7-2	TGTGCCAGCAGCTTAGGGGCAGGGAGGATTTTT	CASSLGAGRIF
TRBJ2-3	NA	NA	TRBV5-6	TGTGCCAGCAGCTTATTGGGGGTCACCTACAATGAGCAGTATTTT	CASSLLGVTYNEQYF
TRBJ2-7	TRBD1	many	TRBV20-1	TGCAGTGCTGGCCCCGCGCGGGACAGGACATCCTACGAGCAGTACTTC	CSAGPARDRTSYEQYF
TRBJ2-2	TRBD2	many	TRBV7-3	TGTGCCAGCAGCCGGACTAGCGGGAGATCCGGGGAGCTGTTTTTT	CASSRTSGRSGELFF
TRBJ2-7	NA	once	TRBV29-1	TGCGGGGGTGCACCTCCGTGCTCCTACGAGCAGTACTTC	CGGAPPCSYEQYF
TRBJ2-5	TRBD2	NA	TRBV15	TGTGCCGCCCAGCCTAGCGGAATCCTCCAAGAGACCCAGTACTTC	CAAQPSGILQETQYF
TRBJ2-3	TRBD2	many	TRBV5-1	TGCGCCAGCAGCCTCCCAGCGGGGCCGCAGTATTTT	CASSLPAGPQYF
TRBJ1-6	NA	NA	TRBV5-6	TGTGCCAGCAGCTCACCCAGGGAGAGCTCCTATAATTCACCCCTCCACTTT	CASSSPRESSYNSPLHF